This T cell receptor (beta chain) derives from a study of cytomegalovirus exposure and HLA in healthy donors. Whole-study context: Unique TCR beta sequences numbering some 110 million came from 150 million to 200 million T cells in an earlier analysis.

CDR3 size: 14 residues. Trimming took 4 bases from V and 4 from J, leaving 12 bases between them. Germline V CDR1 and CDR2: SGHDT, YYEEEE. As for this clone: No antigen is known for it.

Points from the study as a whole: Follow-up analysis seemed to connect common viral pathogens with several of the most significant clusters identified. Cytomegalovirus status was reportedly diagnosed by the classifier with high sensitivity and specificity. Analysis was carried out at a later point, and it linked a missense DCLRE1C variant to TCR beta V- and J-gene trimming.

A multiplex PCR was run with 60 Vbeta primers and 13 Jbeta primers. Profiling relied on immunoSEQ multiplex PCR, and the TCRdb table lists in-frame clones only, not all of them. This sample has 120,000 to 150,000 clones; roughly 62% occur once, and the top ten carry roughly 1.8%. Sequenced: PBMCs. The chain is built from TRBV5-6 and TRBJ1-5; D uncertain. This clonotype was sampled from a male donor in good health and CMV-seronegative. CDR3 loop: CASSRRVLNQPQHF. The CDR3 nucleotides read TGTGCCAGCAGCCGACGGGTTTTAAATCAGCCCCAGCATTTT.